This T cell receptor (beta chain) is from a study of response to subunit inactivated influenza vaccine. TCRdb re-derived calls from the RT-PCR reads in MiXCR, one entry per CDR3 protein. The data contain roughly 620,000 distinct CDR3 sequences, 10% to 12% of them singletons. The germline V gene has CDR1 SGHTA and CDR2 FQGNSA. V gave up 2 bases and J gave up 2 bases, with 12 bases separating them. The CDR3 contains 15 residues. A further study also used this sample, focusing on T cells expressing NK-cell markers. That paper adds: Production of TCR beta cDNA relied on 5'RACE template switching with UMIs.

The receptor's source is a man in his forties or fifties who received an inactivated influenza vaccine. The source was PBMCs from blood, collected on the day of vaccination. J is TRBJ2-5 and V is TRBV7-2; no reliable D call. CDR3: CASSLQGALQETQYF. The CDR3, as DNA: TGTGCCAGCAGCTTACAAGGAGCATTACAAGAGACCCAGTACTTC.